This T cell receptor beta chain was sequenced in a study of blood T cell repertoires in COVID-19. On the study more broadly: Acute and convalescent COVID-19 specimens originated in the United States, Italy and Spain. PBMCs, B-cell-depleted T cells, or T cells were the source of the cDNA or gDNA that made up the material.

Study processing details: The authors estimated nucleated cell counts from reference gene primer amplification. Sequenced by immunoSEQ multiplex PCR; TCRdb stores in-frame clones only, minus some. V and J calls and clone size come straight from that table; D and trimming were deduced from the DNA. The data show 180,000 or so clones, with around 79% seen just once and roughly 12% held by the top ten. The CDR3 is 16 amino acids. Germline assignment: CDR1 SGHVS and CDR2 FNYEAQ. After removal of 1 base from V and 9 bases from J, the junction contained 11 bases not matched to a gene. V gene TRBV7-6 combines with J gene TRBJ2-1, with TRBD2 matching 8 bases. The clonotype originates from a man aged 45 to 65 who had recovered from COVID-19. Material for sequencing was peripheral blood. The CDR3 DNA reads TGTGCCAGCAGCTTAGAGGTGCGGGGGGCCCAAAGTGAGCAGTTCTTC. Translation gives CASSLEVRGAQSEQFF.